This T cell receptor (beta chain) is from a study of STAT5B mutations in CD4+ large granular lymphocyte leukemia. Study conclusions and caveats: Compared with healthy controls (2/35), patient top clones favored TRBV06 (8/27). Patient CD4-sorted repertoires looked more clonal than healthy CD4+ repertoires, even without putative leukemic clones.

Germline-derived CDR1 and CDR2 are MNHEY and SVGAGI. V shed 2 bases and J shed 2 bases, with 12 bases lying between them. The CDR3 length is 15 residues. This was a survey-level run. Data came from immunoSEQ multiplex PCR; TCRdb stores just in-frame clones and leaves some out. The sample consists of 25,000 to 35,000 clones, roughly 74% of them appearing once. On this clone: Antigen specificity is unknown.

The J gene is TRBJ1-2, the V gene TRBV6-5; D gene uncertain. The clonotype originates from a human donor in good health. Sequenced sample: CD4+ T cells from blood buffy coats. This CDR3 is CASSYDGEANYGYTF. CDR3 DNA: TGTGCCAGCAGTTACGACGGGGAAGCCAACTATGGCTACACCTTC.